This T cell receptor beta chain is from a study of blood T cell repertoires in COVID-19. As for the study in general: Samples representing acute and convalescent COVID-19 were sourced from the United States, Italy and Spain. The analysed material was cDNA or gDNA that came from T cells, B-cell-depleted T cells, or PBMCs.

The V gene lost 0 bases and the J gene lost 0 bases, with 15 bases spanning the gap. CDR3 length: 17 residues. Repertoires were generated with immunoSEQ multiplex PCR, while TCRdb's copy carries only in-frame clones and drops some. The table lists 110,000 to 150,000 clones, about four fifths of them singletons, with 5% to 7.5% in the top ten. The sequence derives from a human donor in a cohort sampled during active COVID-19. This chain uses TRBV5-7 with TRBJ1-2, with a possible D match to TRBD1 (5 bases). TRBV5-7 is placed among ORFs of uncertain function. Sequencing used peripheral blood. CDR3 DNA sequence: TGTGCCAGCAGCTTGGGTGCATGGGGGGGAGCTAACTATGGCTACACCTTC. Translating gives CASSLGAWGGANYGYTF.